A single sample gave rise to the 7 T cell receptor beta chains below, sequenced in a study of OX40 agonist ivuxolimab in advanced cancers. Sequenced by immunoSEQ multiplex PCR; TCRdb stores in-frame clones only, minus some. This sample has about 55,000 clones, with about 90% found just once. The sequencing here drew on CD4+ or CD8+ T cells sorted from blood, taken in a trial of the OX40 agonist ivuxolimab. These receptor sequences come from an adult with an advanced solid tumor such as melanoma, head and neck, liver or kidney cancer.

In its sample, this clone was seen a few times. The CDR3 nucleotides read TGCGCCAGCAGCCGAGGGGCCTGGGAGACCCAGTACTTC. Translated: CASSRGAWETQYF. This rearrangement joins TRBV4-1 to TRBJ2-5; D is possibly TRBD1 or TRBD2 (5 bases each). This CDR3 region has 13 residues. V lost 4 bases to trimming and J lost 5 bases, with 11 bases between them. Germline V gene sequence: CDR1 MGHRA, CDR2 YSYEKL.

The V call is TRBV6-5, the J call TRBJ2-5, with 10 bases identical to TRBD1. The V and J ends lost 4 bases and 5 bases, in that order; junction bases with no gene match: 10. CDR3 length: 16 amino acids. From germline, CDR1 is MNHEY and CDR2 SVGAGI. The CDR3, as DNA: TGTGCCAGCAGTTGGAACGACAGGGGGCTAGGGGAGACCCAGTACTTC. Encoded protein: CASSWNDRGLGETQYF.

This clone was counted only a few times. This chain links TRBV11-2 with TRBJ1-5, with no clear D. V shed 3 bases and J shed 4 bases, with 10 bases lying between them. Per germline, CDR1 SGHAT and CDR2 FQNNGV. CDR3 length equals 14 residues. In DNA, the CDR3 is TGTGCCAGCAGCTTCCTTACACCGAATCAGCCCCAGCATTTT. Its translation is CASSFLTPNQPQHF.

The chain combines TRBV6-1 with TRBJ2-7, with 9 bases identical to TRBD1. V dropped 1 base and J dropped 2; count of bases not matched to a gene: 3. Germline lookup yields CDR1 MNHNS and CDR2 SASEGT. CDR3 length: 15 amino acids. This CDR3 reads CASSEGGTGPYEQYF. In DNA, the CDR3 is TGTGCCAGCAGTGAAGGTGGGACAGGGCCCTACGAGCAGTACTTC.

The chain links TRBV5-1 to TRBJ2-3; D gene uncertain. V was clipped by 1 base and J by 2 bases, with 14 bases between them. The CDR3 contains 16 residues. CDR1 and CDR2 (germline): SGHRS, YFSETQ. The CDR3: CASSLSAGDFTDTQYF. DNA for the CDR3: TGCGCCAGCAGCTTGTCGGCAGGAGACTTCACAGATACGCAGTATTTT.

The J gene is TRBJ2-7, the V gene TRBV5-4; D is possibly TRBD1 or TRBD2 (5 bases each). Deletions cut 4 bases from V and 3 bases from J, with 14 bases between. The CDR3 length is 14 residues. Germline assignment: CDR1 SGHNT and CDR2 YYREEE (reference sequence). The CDR3 DNA sequence: TGTGCCAGCAGCCCGCCGGGACGGCACTACGAGCAGTACTTC. This sequence encodes CASSPPGRHYEQYF.

This clone appeared a few times. The chain links TRBV28 to TRBJ1-1; weak D call: TRBD1 (5 bases). Germline CDR1 reads MDHEN; CDR2 reads SYDVKM. V was trimmed by 8 bases and J by 5 bases, leaving 12 bases between them. There are 12 residues in the CDR3. The CDR3 nucleotides read TGTGCCAGCGTCCAGGGTCCTACTGAAGCTTTCTTT. Translation gives CASVQGPTEAFF. The entire variable domain, with the rest obtained from reference TRBV28 and TRBJ1-1, is as follows: DVKVTQSSRYLVKRTGEKVFLECVQDMDHENMFWYRQDPGLGLRLIYFSYDVKMKEKGDIPEGYSVSREKKERFSLILESASTNQTSMYLCASVQGPTEAFFGQGTRLTVV.